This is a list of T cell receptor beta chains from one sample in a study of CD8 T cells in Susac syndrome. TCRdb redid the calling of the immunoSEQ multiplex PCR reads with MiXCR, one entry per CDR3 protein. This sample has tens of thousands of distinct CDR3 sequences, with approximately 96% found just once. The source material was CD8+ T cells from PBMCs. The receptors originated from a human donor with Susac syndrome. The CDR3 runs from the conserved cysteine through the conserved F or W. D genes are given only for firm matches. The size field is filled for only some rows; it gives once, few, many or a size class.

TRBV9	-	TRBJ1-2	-	CASTQTGTGTYGYTF	TGTGCCAGCACGCAGACTGGAACAGGGACCTATGGCTACACCTTC
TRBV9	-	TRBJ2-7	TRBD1	CASSVTGTGANEQYF	TGTGCCAGCAGCGTAACCGGGACAGGGGCTAACGAGCAGTACTTC
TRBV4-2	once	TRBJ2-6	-	CASSPRQASGANVLTF	TGTGCCAGCAGCCCGAGACAGGCCTCTGGGGCCAACGTCCTGACTTTC
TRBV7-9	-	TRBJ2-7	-	CASSPPGSSYEQYF	TGTGCCAGCAGCCCTCCGGGGAGCTCCTACGAGCAGTACTTC
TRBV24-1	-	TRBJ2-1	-	CATGGAKGLVLNEQFF	TGTGCCACCGGAGGGGCCAAGGGTTTAGTATTGAATGAGCAGTTCTTC
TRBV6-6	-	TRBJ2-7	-	CASSYVADPTYEQYF	TGTGCCAGCAGCTATGTGGCCGACCCAACCTACGAGCAGTACTTC
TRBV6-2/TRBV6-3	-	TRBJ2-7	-	CASSDQGFEQYF	TGTGCCAGCAGCGACCAGGGATTCGAGCAGTACTTC
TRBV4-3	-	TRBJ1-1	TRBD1	CASSQLTGGFDTEAFF	TGCGCCAGCAGCCAATTGACAGGGGGCTTTGACACTGAAGCTTTCTTT
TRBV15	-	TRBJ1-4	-	CATSRDPSEKLFF	TGTGCCACCAGCAGAGATCCGAGTGAAAAACTGTTTTTT
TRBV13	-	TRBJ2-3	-	CASSYPSSPVTDTQYF	TGTGCCAGCAGCTACCCTAGTTCCCCGGTCACAGATACGCAGTATTTT
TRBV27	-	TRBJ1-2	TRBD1	CASSKKGARNYGYTF	TGTGCCAGCAGTAAGAAGGGGGCGAGAAACTATGGCTACACCTTC
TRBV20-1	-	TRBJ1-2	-	CSAMRDRSYGYTF	TGCAGTGCCATGAGAGACAGGTCCTATGGCTACACCTTC